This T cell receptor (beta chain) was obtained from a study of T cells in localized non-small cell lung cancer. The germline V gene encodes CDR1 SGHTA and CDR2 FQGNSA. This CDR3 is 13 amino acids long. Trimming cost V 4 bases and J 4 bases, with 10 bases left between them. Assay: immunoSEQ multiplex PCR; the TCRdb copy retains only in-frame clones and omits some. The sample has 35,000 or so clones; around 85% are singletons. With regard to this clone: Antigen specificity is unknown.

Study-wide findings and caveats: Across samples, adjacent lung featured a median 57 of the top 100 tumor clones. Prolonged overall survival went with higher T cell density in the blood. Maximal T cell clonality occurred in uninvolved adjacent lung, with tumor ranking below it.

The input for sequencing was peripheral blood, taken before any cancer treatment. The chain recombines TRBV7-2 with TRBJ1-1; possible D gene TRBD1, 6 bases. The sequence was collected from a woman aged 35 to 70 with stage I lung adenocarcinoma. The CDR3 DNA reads TGTGCCAGCAGCTCCCGGACAGCCACTGAAGCTTTCTTT. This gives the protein CASSSRTATEAFF.